The clone carrying this TCR beta chain was picked up a small number of times. The antigen remains undetermined. Each TCR cDNA library carried sample-specific barcodes on both ends. In TCRdb, the 5' RACE reads were re-called with MiXCR into one record per CDR3 protein. The sample holds 300,000 to 400,000 distinct CDR3 sequences; under 30% are singletons and the top ten take around 5.6%. CDR3 length: 14 amino acids. Trimming took 4 bases from V and 1 from J, leaving 10 bases between them. From germline, CDR1 is SGHVS and CDR2 FQNEAQ. The three twin pairs were reared together, likely meeting the same infections. This specimen belongs to a study of identical twins' blood T cells. Regarding the study as a whole: Out-of-frame TCRbeta clonotypes reportedly had markedly more similar V usage in twins than unrelated donors. Each donor's most abundant TCRbeta clonotypes shared more CDR3 sequences with her twin than unrelated donors.

The clonotype was recovered from a woman aged 18-49 years in good health. The sample comprised PBMCs. This sequence joins TRBV7-8 and TRBJ1-1, with D possibly being TRBD1 (5 bases). CDR3 nucleotides: TGTGCCAGCAGCTCCTCGGGGGGGAACACTGAAGCTTTCTTT. It translates to CASSSSGGNTEAFF.